Listed below are T cell receptor beta chains from one sample, sequenced in a study of T-cell reconstitution after alpha-beta-depleted transplantation in children. MiXCR, applied by TCRdb to the PCR reads, yields one record per CDR3 protein. The data contain approximately 980,000 distinct CDR3 sequences, about 29% of them singletons. Here the sequenced sample was PBMCs, mostly from graft donor cells, taken 360 days after TCRalphabeta/CD19-depleted stem cell transplant. The receptors shown here come from a boy under two years old who had a stem cell transplant for SCID, so the T cells may come from the graft donor. Each CDR3 is given with its conserved first and last residue. D genes are given only for firm matches. Only part of the rows carry a size: once, few, many, or a class if the clone is expanded.

TRBV20-1	few	.	TRBJ1-5	CSASHAGVLGQPQHF	TGCAGTGCTAGTCACGCAGGGGTTTTAGGGCAGCCCCAGCATTTT
TRBV28	.	.	TRBJ2-7	CASSPRSWQGVYYEQYF	TGTGCCAGCAGTCCCCGGTCCTGGCAGGGCGTTTACTACGAGCAGTACTTC
TRBV12-3/TRBV12-4	few	.	TRBJ1-1	CASSNRAPEAFF	TGTGCCAGCAGCAACAGGGCCCCTGAAGCTTTCTTT
TRBV20-1	few	TRBD1	TRBJ2-5	CSALWTGGGETQYF	TGCAGTGCCCTGTGGACAGGGGGTGGTGAGACCCAGTACTTC
TRBV7-3	few	.	TRBJ2-5	CASSPTPGGTQYF	TGTGCCAGCAGCCCCACCCCCGGAGGGACCCAGTACTTC
TRBV9	few	TRBD2	TRBJ2-1	CASSSRLAGALNEQFF	TGTGCCAGCAGCTCCCGACTAGCGGGGGCCTTGAATGAGCAGTTCTTC
TRBV6-2/TRBV6-3	once	.	TRBJ2-7	CASSYSRGVEQYF	TGTGCCAGCAGTTACTCCAGGGGAGTCGAGCAGTACTTC
TRBV5-1	.	TRBD2	TRBJ2-3	CASSPPRLAGGTDTQYF	TGCGCCAGCAGCCCACCACGACTAGCGGGGGGAACAGATACGCAGTATTTT
TRBV12-3/TRBV12-4	.	.	TRBJ1-1	CASSPWENTEAFF	TGTGCCAGCAGTCCTTGGGAGAACACTGAAGCTTTCTTT
TRBV12-3/TRBV12-4	few	TRBD1	TRBJ2-3	CATKPDGQGVTDTQYF	TGTGCCACCAAACCCGACGGGCAGGGGGTCACAGATACGCAGTATTTT
TRBV9	.	.	TRBJ2-2	CASSVSGLRTGELFF	TGTGCCAGCAGCGTTTCTGGTTTGCGGACCGGGGAGCTGTTTTTT
TRBV12-3/TRBV12-4	.	TRBD1	TRBJ2-1	CASSFGTGFDNEQFF	TGTGCCAGCAGTTTCGGGACAGGGTTCGACAATGAGCAGTTCTTC
TRBV5-1	few	.	TRBJ2-7	CASSSLAYFYEQYF	TGCGCCAGCAGCTCCTTGGCATACTTCTACGAGCAGTACTTC
TRBV19	few	TRBD1	TRBJ2-1	CASSIPGQGGKEQFF	TGTGCCAGTAGTATACCGGGACAGGGAGGGAAGGAGCAGTTCTTC
TRBV6-5	few	.	TRBJ2-5	CASSLMGTQETQYF	TGTGCCAGCAGCTTAATGGGGACCCAAGAGACCCAGTACTTC
TRBV7-9	.	.	TRBJ2-3	CASSPGTAGDTQYF	TGTGCCAGCAGCCCTGGGACGGCGGGGGATACGCAGTATTTT
TRBV5-1	few	.	TRBJ1-2	CASSLVHNYGYTF	TGCGCCAGCAGCTTGGTCCATAACTATGGCTACACCTTC
TRBV29-1	.	TRBD1	TRBJ2-6	CSVAPTGAGANVLTF	TGCAGCGTTGCGCCGACAGGGGCTGGGGCCAACGTCCTGACTTTC
TRBV12-3/TRBV12-4	few	TRBD1	TRBJ2-7	CASSLEGTGSYEQYF	TGTGCCAGCAGTTTAGAAGGGACAGGGTCCTACGAGCAGTACTTC
TRBV5-1	.	TRBD1	TRBJ1-4	CASSWGQKATNEKLFF	TGCGCCAGCAGCTGGGGACAGAAAGCAACTAATGAAAAACTGTTTTTT
TRBV12-3/TRBV12-4	.	TRBD1	TRBJ1-2	CASSPRDSAVYYGYTF	TGTGCCAGCAGCCCTCGGGACAGCGCCGTGTACTATGGCTACACCTTC
TRBV29-1	few	.	TRBJ1-1	CSVEDGGGTEAFF	TGCAGCGTTGAAGACGGGGGAGGGACTGAAGCTTTCTTT
TRBV7-9	.	.	TRBJ2-1	CASSSNFDRNEQFF	TGTGCCAGCAGCTCGAACTTCGACAGGAATGAGCAGTTCTTC
TRBV4-3	many	.	TRBJ1-1	CASSTGYGPEAFF	TGCGCCAGCAGCACAGGGTACGGTCCAGAAGCTTTCTTT
TRBV4-3	few	.	TRBJ2-6	CASSQDEGFGANVLTF	TGCGCCAGCAGCCAAGACGAGGGGTTTGGGGCCAACGTCCTGACTTTC
TRBV5-6	few	.	TRBJ2-1	CASSLEVGRLYNEQFF	TGTGCCAGCAGCTTGGAAGTCGGACGTCTTTACAATGAGCAGTTCTTC
TRBV12-3/TRBV12-4	few	TRBD2	TRBJ2-3	CASSFLAGGHPDTQYF	TGTGCCAGCAGTTTCCTAGCGGGGGGCCACCCAGATACGCAGTATTTT
TRBV29-1	.	.	TRBJ1-2	CSVALPPVTSTYGYTF	TGCAGCGTTGCATTACCCCCCGTGACTTCGACTTATGGCTACACCTTC
TRBV29-1	.	TRBD1	TRBJ2-5	CSVEAARGRLRGQETQYF	TGCAGCGTTGAAGCGGCCAGGGGGCGTTTAAGGGGCCAAGAGACCCAGTACTTC
TRBV2	.	.	TRBJ2-1	CASSVKGAADTYNEQFF	TGTGCCAGCAGTGTTAAAGGAGCGGCAGATACCTACAATGAGCAGTTCTTC
TRBV18	few	.	TRBJ2-2	CASSLLAGVPNTGELFF	TGTGCCAGCTCACTCCTAGCTGGCGTTCCGAACACCGGGGAGCTGTTTTTT
TRBV7-2	.	.	TRBJ2-3	CASSFPGAVIDTQYF	TGTGCCAGCAGCTTTCCGGGGGCCGTTATAGATACGCAGTATTTT
TRBV29-1	many	.	TRBJ2-2	CSVPPGVRRVRGTGELFF	TGCAGCGTCCCCCCGGGGGTCAGGAGGGTACGAGGCACCGGGGAGCTGTTTTTT